Below, one T cell receptor (beta chain) is given with its context. Its antigen is unidentified. These data come from a study of T cell responses to AZD1222 COVID-19 vaccine. The study's findings and limits: Clonal diversity may have been underestimated, and the donors were mostly white British, with more females than males. It was only a handful of AZD1222 recipients who were seropositive at baseline. No day 14 peak samples; only post-peak repertoires were characterized. In the spike-specific TCR repertoire, nearly half reportedly target unmutated variant regions.

Germline assignment: CDR1 MDHEN and CDR2 SYDVKM. The CDR3 is made up of 15 amino acids. The V and J ends lost 4 bases and 0 bases respectively, with 10 bases between them. Measured with immunoSEQ multiplex PCR; TCRdb has only the in-frame clones, and not every one. The data show around 120,000 clones, around nine tenths seen once. This sequence was found in an adult who received the AZD1222 COVID-19 vaccine. The rearrangement links TRBV28 to TRBJ1-3, with a weak D call TRBD1 (5 bases). Specimen: peripheral blood, collected 28 days after the second AZD1222 dose. The CDR3 sequence: CASSSRVSSGNTIYF. CDR3 bases: TGTGCCAGCAGTTCCAGGGTGAGCTCTGGAAACACCATATATTTT.